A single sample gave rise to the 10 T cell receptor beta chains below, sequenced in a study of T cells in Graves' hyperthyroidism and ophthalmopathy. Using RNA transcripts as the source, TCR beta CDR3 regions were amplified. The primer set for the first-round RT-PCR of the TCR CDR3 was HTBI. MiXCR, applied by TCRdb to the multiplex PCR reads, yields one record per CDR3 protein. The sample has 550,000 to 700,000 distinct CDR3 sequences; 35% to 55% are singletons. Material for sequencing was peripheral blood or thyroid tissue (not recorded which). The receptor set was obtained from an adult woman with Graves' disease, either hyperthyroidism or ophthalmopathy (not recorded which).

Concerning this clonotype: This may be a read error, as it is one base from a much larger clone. CDR3 loop: CAISLLAGTETQYF. The CDR3 coding sequence is TGTGCCATCAGTCTTCTAGCGGGAACGGAGACCCAGTACTTC. V and J are TRBV10-3 and TRBJ2-5; 9 nucleotides line up with TRBD2. The CDR3 consists of 14 residues. The germline V gene has CDR1 ENHRY and CDR2 SYGVKD. J was trimmed by 5 bases and V by 5 bases; bases with no gene match: 6.

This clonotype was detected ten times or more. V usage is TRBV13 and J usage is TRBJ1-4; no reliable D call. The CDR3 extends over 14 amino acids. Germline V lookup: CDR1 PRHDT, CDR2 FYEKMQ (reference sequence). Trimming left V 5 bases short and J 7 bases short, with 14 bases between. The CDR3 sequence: CASSPTPVGEKLFF. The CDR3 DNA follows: TGTGCCAGCAGCCCGACTCCCGTCGGTGAAAAACTGTTTTTT.

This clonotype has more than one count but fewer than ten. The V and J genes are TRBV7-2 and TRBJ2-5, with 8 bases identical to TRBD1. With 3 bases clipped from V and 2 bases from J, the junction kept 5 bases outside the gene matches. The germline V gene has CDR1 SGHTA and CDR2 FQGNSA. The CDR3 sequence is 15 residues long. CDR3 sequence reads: CASSLEGTGQETQYF. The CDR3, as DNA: TGTGCCAGCAGCTTGGAAGGGACAGGTCAAGAGACCCAGTACTTC.

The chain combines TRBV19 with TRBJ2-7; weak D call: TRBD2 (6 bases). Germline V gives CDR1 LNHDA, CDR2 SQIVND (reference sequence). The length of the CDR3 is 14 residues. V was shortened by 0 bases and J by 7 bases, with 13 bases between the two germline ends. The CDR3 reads CASSIDITGGEQYF. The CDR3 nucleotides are TGTGCCAGTAGTATAGATATAACTGGAGGGGAGCAGTACTTC.

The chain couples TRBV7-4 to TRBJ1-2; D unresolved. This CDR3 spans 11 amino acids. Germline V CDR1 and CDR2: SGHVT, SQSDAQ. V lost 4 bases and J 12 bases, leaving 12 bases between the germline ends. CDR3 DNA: TGTGCCAGCAGCTCCCCGGCTGGAAACACCTTC. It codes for CASSSPAGNTF.

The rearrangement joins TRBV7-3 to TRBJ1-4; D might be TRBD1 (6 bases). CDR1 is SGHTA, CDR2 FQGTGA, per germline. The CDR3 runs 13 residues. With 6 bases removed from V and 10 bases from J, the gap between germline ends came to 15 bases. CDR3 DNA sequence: TGTGCCAGCAGGTCAGCAGGGGTTGGAAAACTGTTTTTT. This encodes CASRSAGVGKLFF.

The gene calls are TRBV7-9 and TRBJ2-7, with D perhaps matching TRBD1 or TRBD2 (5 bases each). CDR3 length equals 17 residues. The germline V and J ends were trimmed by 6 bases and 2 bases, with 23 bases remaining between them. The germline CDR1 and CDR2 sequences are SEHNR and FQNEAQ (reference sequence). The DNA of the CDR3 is TGTGCCAGCAGTGCTAGAGGGACGGACATTATGACCTACGAGCAGTACTTC. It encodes CASSARGTDIMTYEQYF. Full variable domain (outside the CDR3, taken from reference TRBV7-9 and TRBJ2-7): DTGVSQNPRHKITKRGQNVTFRCDPISEHNRLYWYRQTLGQGPEFLTYFQNEAQLEKSRLLSDRFSAERPKGSFSTLEIQRTEQGDSAMYLCASSARGTDIMTYEQYFGPGTRLTVT.

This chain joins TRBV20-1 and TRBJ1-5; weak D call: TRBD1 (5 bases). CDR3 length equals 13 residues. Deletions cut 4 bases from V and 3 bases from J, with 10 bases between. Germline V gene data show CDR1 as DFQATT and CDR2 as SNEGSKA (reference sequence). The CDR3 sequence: CSATQGNNQPQHF. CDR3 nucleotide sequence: TGCAGTGCTACCCAGGGCAACAATCAGCCCCAGCATTTT.

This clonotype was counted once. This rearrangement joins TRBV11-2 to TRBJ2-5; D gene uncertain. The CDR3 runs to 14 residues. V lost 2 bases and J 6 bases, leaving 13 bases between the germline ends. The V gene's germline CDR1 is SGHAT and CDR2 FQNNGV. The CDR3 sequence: CASSLRRAGQTQYF. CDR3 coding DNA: TGTGCCAGCAGCTTAAGACGGGCTGGTCAGACCCAGTACTTC.

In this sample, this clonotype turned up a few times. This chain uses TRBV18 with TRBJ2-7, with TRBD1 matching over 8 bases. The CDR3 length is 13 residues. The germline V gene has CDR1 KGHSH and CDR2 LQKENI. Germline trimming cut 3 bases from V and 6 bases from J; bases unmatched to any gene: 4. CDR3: CASSPETGAEQYF. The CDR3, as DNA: TGTGCCAGCTCACCGGAGACAGGGGCCGAGCAGTACTTC.